This T cell receptor (beta chain) was sequenced during a study of T-cell memory formation after mild COVID-19. Study-wide points: Some responding clones appeared in pre-infection memory, suggesting cross-reactive memory joined. Clonal second-wave expansions that peaked on day 37 had unconfirmed SARS-CoV-2 specificity. Later expanders leaned CD4+, whereas day 15 to 85 contracting clones were balanced CD4/CD8.

There are 16 residues in the CDR3. In germline, CDR1 is LGHNA, CDR2 YNFKEQ. The V and J ends lost 0 bases and 0 bases respectively, with 10 bases between them. A few counts support this clonotype. Antigen: not known. Libraries for TCRalpha and TCRbeta carried sample barcodes and unique molecular identifiers via 5'RACE. TCRdb re-derived calls from the 5' RACE reads in MiXCR, one entry per CDR3 protein. The sample includes approximately 560,000 distinct CDR3 sequences, 15% to 20% of them seen just once. The source material was PBMCs or a T cell subset sorted from them (not recorded which). This receptor was identified in an adult woman who had mild COVID-19 (a few samples of this study predate the infection). Cell type and time point are not known. This sequence joins TRBV4-2 and TRBJ2-3; D ambiguous. The CDR3 nucleotides are TGTGCCAGCAGCCAAGAGTTACGGGTTAGCACAGATACGCAGTATTTT. Amino acids: CASSQELRVSTDTQYF.